This T cell receptor (beta chain) was sequenced for a study of cytomegalovirus exposure and HLA in healthy donors. PCR primers comprised 60 Vbeta and 13 Jbeta primers. Profiled with immunoSEQ multiplex PCR; TCRdb holds only in-frame clones, not every one. The sample carries some 140,000 clones, approximately 74% recorded once. Trimming cost V 2 bases and J 5 bases; bases outside gene matches: 7. CDR3 size: 16 residues. CDR1 and CDR2 (germline): MNHEY, SVGAGI. This chain uses TRBV6-5 with TRBJ2-2; 8 positions agree with TRBD1. Source material: PBMCs. This sequence originates from a man younger than 45 in good health and CMV-seronegative. The CDR3 DNA is TGTGCCAGCAGTTACGTCGGCACAGGGGGGACCGGGGAGCTGTTTTTT. Translated, it gives CASSYVGTGGTGELFF.